A selection of T cell receptor beta chains follows, all from one sample in a study of T cell therapy after organ transplantation. Assay: immunoSEQ multiplex PCR; the TCRdb copy retains only in-frame clones and omits some. The repertoire holds 1,500 to 2,000 clones, with 89% as singletons. Their cognate antigens are unknown. The sample was CD8+ T cells from blood, taken after autologous CMV-specific T cell therapy. These receptors all come from a human patient who had received a solid organ transplant and had CMV disease. A share of the T cells may be of graft donor origin. Each CDR3 is given with its conserved first and last residue. The D gene is left open where the match is weak. Not all rows give a size; the values are once, few, many and, for expanded clones, a class.

j_call,clone_size,v_call,d_call,cdr3_nt,cdr3_aa
TRBJ2-2,NA,TRBV9,NA,TGTGCCAGCAGACAGGGAACCGGGGAGCTGTTTTTT,CASRQGTGELFF
TRBJ1-2,once,TRBV27,TRBD1,TGTGCCAGCAGTTTGTCGGGACAGGGTGCGAACTATGGCTACACCTTC,CASSLSGQGANYGYTF
TRBJ2-7,NA,TRBV7-2,NA,TGTGCCAGCAGCTTGACGGGGGTATTACACGAGCAGTACTTC,CASSLTGVLHEQYF
TRBJ2-3,NA,TRBV11-3,NA,TGTGCCAGCAGCTTTCAACAGGGAGATACGCAGTATTTT,CASSFQQGDTQYF
TRBJ2-7,NA,TRBV28,NA,TGTGCCAGCAGTTTGGGGCCTACCACCTCCTACGAGCAGTACTTC,CASSLGPTTSYEQYF
TRBJ1-4,NA,TRBV28,NA,TGTGCCAGCGGTAATGAAAAACTGTTTTTT,CASGNEKLFF
TRBJ2-7,NA,TRBV15,TRBD1,TGTGCCACCAGCAGAAAAAGGGGACAGGCCTACGAGCAGTACTTC,CATSRKRGQAYEQYF
TRBJ1-4,few,TRBV28,TRBD1,TGTGCCAGCAGTTTACGGACAGGGAGAGGGGAAAAACTGTTTTTT,CASSLRTGRGEKLFF
TRBJ2-7,NA,TRBV6-5,NA,TGTGCCAGCAGTTATGGAAGGGCCTACGAGCAGTACTTC,CASSYGRAYEQYF
TRBJ2-7,NA,TRBV4-1,NA,TGCGCCAGCAGCCAAGATTGGGGGTTTCCCTACGAGCAGTACTTC,CASSQDWGFPYEQYF
TRBJ1-4,NA,TRBV9,NA,TGTGCCAGCGGGTTGAACCCAGAAGGGGCGAATAATGAAAAACTGTTTTTT,CASGLNPEGANNEKLFF
TRBJ1-5,NA,TRBV4-1,TRBD1,TGCGCCAGCAGCCAAGAGGCGCAGGGGGCATGGCAGCCCCAGCATTTT,CASSQEAQGAWQPQHF
TRBJ2-7,NA,TRBV27,TRBD1,TGTGCCAGCAGTCTACGACAGGGCTCCTACGAGCAGTACTTC,CASSLRQGSYEQYF
TRBJ1-5,NA,TRBV7-9,NA,TGTGCCAGCAGCCCCCCGGGGGCGAGACAGCCCCAGCATTTT,CASSPPGARQPQHF
TRBJ2-1,NA,TRBV6-5,NA,TGTGCCAGCAGCTTGACACCCTACAATGAGCAGTTCTTC,CASSLTPYNEQFF
TRBJ2-5,NA,TRBV4-3,NA,TGCGCCAGCAGCCAAGATCAGAGGGAAGAGACCCAGTACTTC,CASSQDQREETQYF
TRBJ1-5,NA,TRBV27,NA,TGTGCCAGCAGTTTATCGTCGACAGGTTCACAGCCCCAGCATTTT,CASSLSSTGSQPQHF
TRBJ1-1,NA,TRBV25-1,TRBD1,TGTGCCAGCAGTGAAACAGGGGGATGGGGGGACACTGAAGCTTTCTTT,CASSETGGWGDTEAFF
TRBJ2-1,once,TRBV11-2,TRBD2,TGTGCCAGCAGCTTCGGGACTAGCGGGAGTAGAAACAATGAGCAGTTCTTC,CASSFGTSGSRNNEQFF
TRBJ1-1,NA,TRBV6-5,NA,TGTGCCAGCAGTTACTCCCTCGACAGGCTTGAGACTGAAGCTTTCTTT,CASSYSLDRLETEAFF
TRBJ2-5,NA,TRBV5-6,NA,TGTGCCAGCAGCTCTTACGCGGAGACCCAGTACTTC,CASSSYAETQYF
TRBJ1-2,NA,TRBV27,NA,TGTGCCAGCAGTTTGGGGGCCGGCTACACCTTC,CASSLGAGYTF
TRBJ1-2,NA,TRBV19,NA,TGTGCCAGTACCGACAGTACGCATCCGACAATTTACTATGGCTACACCTTC,CASTDSTHPTIYYGYTF
TRBJ1-5,NA,TRBV27,NA,TGTGCCAGCAGTTTTTTCGGTAGGAGCAATCAGCCCCAGCATTTT,CASSFFGRSNQPQHF
TRBJ1-2,NA,TRBV4-1,TRBD1,TGCGCCAGCAGCCAGGGACAGGGGGTGATATATGGCTACACCTTC,CASSQGQGVIYGYTF
TRBJ2-7,NA,TRBV7-9,NA,TGTGCCAGCAGCACGCAGTACGAGCAGTACTTC,CASSTQYEQYF
TRBJ2-2,NA,TRBV30,NA,TGTGCCTTCTACAGGGCCGGGGAGCTGTTTTTT,CAFYRAGELFF
TRBJ1-5,NA,TRBV4-3,NA,TGCGCCAGCAGCCAAGATCGTGGTCAGCCCCAGCATTTT,CASSQDRGQPQHF
TRBJ2-7,NA,TRBV7-2,TRBD2,TGTGCCAGCAGCGTTCCCGGGACTAACCGGAAGGAGCAGTACTTC,CASSVPGTNRKEQYF
TRBJ2-1,NA,TRBV19,TRBD1,TGTGCCAGTAGGGACAGGAGCTCCTACAATGAGCAGTTCTTC,CASRDRSSYNEQFF
TRBJ1-5,NA,TRBV7-9,NA,TGTGCCAGCAGGTACGGGGATCAGCCCCAGCATTTT,CASRYGDQPQHF
TRBJ1-2,few,TRBV5-4,NA,TGTGCCAGCAGCTTGGCAGGGGTGGATGGCTACACCTTC,CASSLAGVDGYTF
TRBJ1-1,once,TRBV11-2,NA,TGTGCCAGCACCTCGCCCGGGACAGAAGCTTTCTTT,CASTSPGTEAFF
TRBJ1-5,NA,TRBV10-3,NA,TGTGCCAAGGCTTATAGCAATCAGCCCCAGCATTTT,CAKAYSNQPQHF
TRBJ1-2,NA,TRBV6-5,NA,TGTGCCAGCAGTTCCGGGTCCGATTGGTGTTTC,CASSSGSDWCF
TRBJ1-3,NA,TRBV7-9,NA,TGTGCCAGCAGCCGGACGGACGGAAACACCATATATTTT,CASSRTDGNTIYF
TRBJ2-1,NA,TRBV6-5,NA,TGTGCCAGCAGTTACTCGGGCAATGAGCAGTTCTTC,CASSYSGNEQFF
TRBJ1-4,NA,TRBV7-8,NA,TGTGCCAGCAGCTTAGGGACAGCTGAAAAACTGTTTTTT,CASSLGTAEKLFF